This TCR beta chain derives from a study of blood T cell repertoires in COVID-19. Study-level information: Acute and convalescent COVID-19 samples came from the United States, Italy and Spain.

This table comes from immunoSEQ multiplex PCR, and its TCRdb copy is limited to in-frame clones, with some not included. Of fewer than 500,000 clones in the sample, roughly 87% were seen once. The CDR3 has 13 residues. Germline V lookup: CDR1 LNHDA, CDR2 SQIVND (reference sequence). V lost 3 bases and J lost 3, with 6 bases in between. Residents of 24 US areas, aged about 18 to 95 years, made up the participants. Donors of Cohort 3 who recovered were those that had two negative PCRs, clearance, or symptom resolution. Material for sequencing was PBMCs or T cells enriched from blood (not recorded which). The gene calls are TRBV19 and TRBJ1-5, with D unclear. The sequence was obtained from a woman aged 18 to 35 who had recovered from COVID-19. The CDR3 region is CASSIDTNQPQHF. CDR3 coding DNA: TGTGCCAGTAGTATTGACACCAATCAGCCCCAGCATTTT.